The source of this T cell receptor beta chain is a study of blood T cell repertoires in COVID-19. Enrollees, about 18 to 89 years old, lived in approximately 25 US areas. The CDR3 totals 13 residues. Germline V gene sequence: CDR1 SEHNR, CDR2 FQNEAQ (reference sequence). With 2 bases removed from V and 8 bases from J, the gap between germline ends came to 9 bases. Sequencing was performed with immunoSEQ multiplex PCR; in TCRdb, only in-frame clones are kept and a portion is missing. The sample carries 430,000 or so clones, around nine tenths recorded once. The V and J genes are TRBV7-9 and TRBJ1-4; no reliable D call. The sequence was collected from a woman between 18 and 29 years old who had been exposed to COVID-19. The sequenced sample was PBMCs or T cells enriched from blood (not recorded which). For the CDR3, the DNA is TGTGCCAGCAGCTTACCCTACGGGGAAAAACTGTTTTTT. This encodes CASSLPYGEKLFF. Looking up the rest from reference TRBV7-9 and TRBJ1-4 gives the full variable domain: DTGVSQNPRHKITKRGQNVTFRCDPISEHNRLYWYRQTLGQGPEFLTYFQNEAQLEKSRLLSDRFSAERPKGSFSTLEIQRTEQGDSAMYLCASSLPYGEKLFFGSGTQLSVL.